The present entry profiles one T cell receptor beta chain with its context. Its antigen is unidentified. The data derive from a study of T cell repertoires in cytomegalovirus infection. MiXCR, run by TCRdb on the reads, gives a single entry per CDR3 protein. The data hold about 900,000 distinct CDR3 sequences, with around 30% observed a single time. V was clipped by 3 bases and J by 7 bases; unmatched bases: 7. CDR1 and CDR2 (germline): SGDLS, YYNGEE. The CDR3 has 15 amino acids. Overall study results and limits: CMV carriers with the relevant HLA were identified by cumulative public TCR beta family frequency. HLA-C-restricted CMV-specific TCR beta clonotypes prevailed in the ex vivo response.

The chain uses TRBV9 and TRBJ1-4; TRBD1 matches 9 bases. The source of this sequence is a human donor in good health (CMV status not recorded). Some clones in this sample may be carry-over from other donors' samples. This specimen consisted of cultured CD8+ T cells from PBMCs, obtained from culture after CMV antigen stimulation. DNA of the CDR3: TGTGCCAGCAGCGAAACACAGGGGGCGTTTGAAAAACTGTTTTTT. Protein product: CASSETQGAFEKLFF.